The 15 T cell receptor beta chains listed next were all sequenced from one sample in a study of Tregs in tolerant kidney transplant recipients. Assay used: immunoSEQ multiplex PCR; TCRdb lists only in-frame clones, some missing. There are tens of thousands of clones in the sample; 82% occur only once, and around 2.4% lies in the top ten. These TCRs are of unknown antigen specificity. Input material: Tregs from blood cultured with allogeneic cells. These receptors were obtained from a human donor in good health.

The J gene is TRBJ2-5, the V gene TRBV7-6; the D is unclear. Germline V gene sequence: CDR1 SGHVS, CDR2 FNYEAQ. The CDR3 spans 14 residues. Between the trimmed V and J ends, which lost 1 base and 5 bases, there was a span of 11 bases. Here the CDR3 reads CASSLGTPGETQYF. The CDR3 coding sequence is TGTGCCAGCAGCTTAGGGACCCCCGGGGAGACCCAGTACTTC. Filled out from reference TRBV7-6 and TRBJ2-5, the complete variable domain reads GAGVSQSPRYKVTKRGQDVALRCDPISGHVSLYWYRQALGQGPEFLTYFNYEAQQDKSGLPNDRFSAERPEGSISTLTIQRTEQRDSAMYRCASSLGTPGETQYFGPGTRLLVL.

The J gene is TRBJ2-1, the V gene TRBV11-2; D might be TRBD2 (6 bases). Between the trimmed V and J ends, which lost 6 bases and 5 bases, there was a span of 14 bases. The CDR3 has 14 residues. Per the germline V gene, CDR1 is SGHAT and CDR2 is FQNNGV. DNA of the CDR3: TGTGCCAGCAGTCTCCCGGAGGGGAACAATGAGCAGTTCTTC. Its translation: CASSLPEGNNEQFF.

Comment on this clone: A read error may produce the germline difference seen at one junction end. V usage is TRBV5-1 and J usage is TRBJ1-1; D is unresolved. The length of the CDR3 is 13 residues. Germline CDR1 SGHRS, CDR2 YFSETQ. The DNA for the CDR3 is TGCGCCAGCAGTTTGGGGTCGAGTGGTACAGCTTTCTTT. Residues: CASSLGSSGTAFF.

This clone appeared a single time. This rearrangement joins TRBV6-5 to TRBJ2-4; D perhaps matches TRBD2 (6 bases). The V and J ends lost 8 bases and 1 base respectively, with 9 bases between them. CDR1 MNHEY and CDR2 SVGAGI come from the germline V gene. The CDR3 has 13 residues. In DNA, the CDR3 is TGTGCCAGCCGGGGGTGGGCCAAAAACATTCAGTACTTC. Its translation: CASRGWAKNIQYF.

The CDR3 here is CATSGRAGQASYEQYF. The CDR3 DNA follows: TGTGCCACCAGCGGTAGGGCGGGGCAGGCCTCCTACGAGCAGTACTTC. This chain connects TRBV15 to TRBJ2-7, with a weak D call TRBD2 (6 bases). CDR3 length: 16 amino acids. Germline CDR1 is LNHNV and CDR2 is YYDKDF (reference sequence). With 5 bases removed from V and 0 bases from J, the gap between germline ends came to 17 bases.

This rearrangement joins TRBV5-1 to TRBJ1-5, with D possibly matching TRBD1 (5 bases). Trimming removed 0 bases at V and 6 bases at J, with 7 bases between. Germline V gene sequence: CDR1 SGHRS, CDR2 YFSETQ. The CDR3 length is 13 residues. CDR3 sequence reads: CASSLGGGQPQHF. The CDR3 DNA reads as TGCGCCAGCAGCTTGGGGGGCGGTCAGCCCCAGCATTTT. Full variable domain (remainder filled in from reference TRBV5-1 and TRBJ1-5): KAGVTQTPRYLIKTRGQQVTLSCSPISGHRSVSWYQQTPGQGLQFLFEYFSETQRNKGNFPGRFSGRQFSNSRSEMNVSTLELGDSALYLCASSLGGGQPQHFGDGTRLSIL.

With regard to this clone: One junction end disagrees with the germline gene, perhaps due to a read error. This rearrangement joins TRBV19 to TRBJ2-7; D not resolved. CDR3 length: 13 residues. The germline V gene encodes CDR1 LNHDA and CDR2 SQIVND (reference sequence). The CDR3 DNA sequence: TGTGCCAGTAGTATAGATCGCGGAACCCCCCTGAACTTC. It yields the protein CASSIDRGTPLNF. The whole variable domain, filled in from reference TRBV19 and TRBJ2-7, reads DGGITQSPKYLFRKEGQNVTLSCEQNLNHDAMYWYRQDPGQGLRLIYYSQIVNDFQKGDIAEGYSVSREKKESFPLTVTSAQKNPTAFYLCASSIDRGTPLNFGPGTRLTVT.

This sequence joins TRBV6-4 and TRBJ2-1; D gene uncertain. V was shortened by 3 bases and J by 1 base, with 13 bases between the two germline ends. The CDR3 totals 16 residues. Germline CDR1 and CDR2: MRHNA and SNTAGT. CDR3 in DNA: TGTGCCAGCAGTGAATGGGCAGCAGCATCCTACAATGAGCAGTTCTTC. Protein: CASSEWAAASYNEQFF.

This chain uses TRBV28 with TRBJ2-1, with D possibly TRBD1 on 5 matching bases. This CDR3 has 14 amino acids. The germline V gene has CDR1 MDHEN and CDR2 SYDVKM. V was pared by 2 bases and J by 5 bases, with 10 bases between. The CDR3 nucleotides read TGTGCCAGCAGTTTAATCGGCAGGGACAATGAGCAGTTCTTC. It specifies CASSLIGRDNEQFF.

This chain joins TRBV6-6 and TRBJ2-7; 7 positions match TRBD1. The CDR3 sequence is 14 residues long. Trimming removed 2 bases from V and 2 bases from J; junction bases left unmatched: 3. Germline V lookup: CDR1 MNHNY, CDR2 SVGAGI (reference sequence). In nucleotides, the CDR3 is TGTGCCAGCAGTTACGGACAGGCCCCCTACGAGCAGTACTTC. The encoded protein is CASSYGQAPYEQYF.

The chain employs TRBV7-2 and TRBJ2-3; perhaps TRBD2 as D (6 bases). V lost 1 base and J lost 7, with 21 bases in between. This CDR3 has 17 residues. CDR1 is SGHTA and CDR2 is FQGNSA in the germline V gene. In DNA, the CDR3 is TGTGCCAGCAGCTTAGAGGGGAGGAGCTACCCCCCGAATACGCAGTATTTT. Translating gives CASSLEGRSYPPNTQYF.

The chain recombines TRBV4-3 with TRBJ1-1; unclear D gene. CDR3 length equals 15 residues. Trimming stripped 1 base from V and 6 bases from J, with 15 bases between. CDR1 is LGHNA, CDR2 YSLEER, per germline. The CDR3 DNA is TGCGCCAGCAGCCAAGGGCGGGGTGGCGGCGCTGAAGCTTTCTTT. Protein: CASSQGRGGGAEAFF.

CDR3 loop: CASSPSGGGNYNEQFF. The DNA of the CDR3 is TGTGCCAGCTCACCGAGCGGGGGGGGCAACTACAATGAGCAGTTCTTC. The chain carries TRBV18 and TRBJ2-1, with 10 bases that match TRBD2. CDR1 is KGHSH, CDR2 LQKENI, per germline. The CDR3 consists of 16 residues. V lost 3 bases, J lost 3 bases, and 5 bases stayed unmatched.

The chain joins TRBV5-4 to TRBJ2-7, with D perhaps TRBD1 (5 bases). Germline V gene lookup returns CDR1 SGHNT and CDR2 YYREEE (reference sequence). Trimming took 1 base from V and 2 from J, leaving 13 bases between them. This CDR3 region has 15 residues. The CDR3 region has the DNA TGTGCCAGCAGCTTGCAGGGCCCTGGGACCTACGAGCAGTACTTC. It is translated as CASSLQGPGTYEQYF. Supplemented by reference TRBV5-4 and TRBJ2-7, the full variable domain reads ETGVTQSPTHLIKTRGQQVTLRCSSQSGHNTVSWYQQALGQGPQFIFQYYREEENGRGNFPPRFSGLQFPNYSSELNVNALELDDSALYLCASSLQGPGTYEQYFGPGTRLTVT.

This clone is labeled medium-sized (0.01 to 0.1%). This sequence joins TRBV4-2 and TRBJ1-1; D ambiguous. Germline V gene data show CDR1 as LGHNA and CDR2 as YNFKEQ. The CDR3 spans 15 residues. V gave up 0 bases and J gave up 11 bases, with 19 bases separating them. DNA of the CDR3: TGTGCCAGCAGCCAAGATCAAGAGCTTGGCACCCCCGCTTTCTTT. Its protein is CASSQDQELGTPAFF.